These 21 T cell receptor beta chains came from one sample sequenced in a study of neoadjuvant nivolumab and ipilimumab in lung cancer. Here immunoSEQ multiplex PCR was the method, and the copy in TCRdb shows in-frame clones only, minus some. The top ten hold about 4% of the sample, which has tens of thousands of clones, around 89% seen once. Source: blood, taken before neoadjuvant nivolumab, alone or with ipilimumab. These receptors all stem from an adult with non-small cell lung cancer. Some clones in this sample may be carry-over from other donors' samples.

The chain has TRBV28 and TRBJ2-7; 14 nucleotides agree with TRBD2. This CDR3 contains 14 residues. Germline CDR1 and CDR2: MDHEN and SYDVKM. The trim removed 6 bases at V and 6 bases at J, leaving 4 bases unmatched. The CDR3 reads CASRPGLAGGEQYF. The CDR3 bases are TGTGCCAGCAGGCCAGGACTAGCGGGAGGCGAGCAGTACTTC.

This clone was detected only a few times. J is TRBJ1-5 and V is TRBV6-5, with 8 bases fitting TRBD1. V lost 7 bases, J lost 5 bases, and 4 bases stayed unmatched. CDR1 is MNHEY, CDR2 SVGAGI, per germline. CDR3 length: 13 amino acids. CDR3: CASTGGFDQPQHF. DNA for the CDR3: TGTGCCAGCACAGGGGGCTTTGATCAGCCCCAGCATTTT.

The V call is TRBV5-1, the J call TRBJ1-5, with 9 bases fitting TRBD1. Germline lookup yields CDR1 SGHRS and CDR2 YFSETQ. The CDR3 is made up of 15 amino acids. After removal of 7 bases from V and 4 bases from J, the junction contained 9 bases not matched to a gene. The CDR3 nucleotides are TGCGCCAGCCCCGGGACAGGGAGCCCAAATCAGCCCCAGCATTTT. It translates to CASPGTGSPNQPQHF.

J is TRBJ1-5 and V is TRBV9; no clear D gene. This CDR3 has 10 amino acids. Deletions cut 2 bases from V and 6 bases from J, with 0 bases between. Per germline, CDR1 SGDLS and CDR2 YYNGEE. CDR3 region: CASSVQPQHF. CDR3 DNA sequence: TGTGCCAGCAGCGTTCAGCCCCAGCATTTT.

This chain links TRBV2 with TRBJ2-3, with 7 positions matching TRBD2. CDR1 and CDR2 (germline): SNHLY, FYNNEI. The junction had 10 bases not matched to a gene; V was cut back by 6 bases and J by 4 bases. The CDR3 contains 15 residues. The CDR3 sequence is CASRMGGGPPDTQYF. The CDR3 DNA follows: TGTGCCAGCAGGATGGGGGGAGGGCCCCCAGATACGCAGTATTTT.

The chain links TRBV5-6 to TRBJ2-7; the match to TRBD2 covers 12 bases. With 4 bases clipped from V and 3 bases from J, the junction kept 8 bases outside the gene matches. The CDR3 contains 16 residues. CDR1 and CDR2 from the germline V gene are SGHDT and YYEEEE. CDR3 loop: CASSAGLAGPNYEQYF. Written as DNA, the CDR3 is TGTGCCAGCAGCGCGGGACTAGCGGGTCCAAACTACGAGCAGTACTTC.

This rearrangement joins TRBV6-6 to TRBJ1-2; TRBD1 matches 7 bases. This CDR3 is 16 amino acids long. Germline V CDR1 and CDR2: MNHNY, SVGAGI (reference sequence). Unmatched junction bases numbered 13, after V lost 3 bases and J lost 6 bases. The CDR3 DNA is TGTGCCAGCAGTTATTCCGGACAGGCCACGACTGATGGCTACACCTTC. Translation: CASSYSGQATTDGYTF.

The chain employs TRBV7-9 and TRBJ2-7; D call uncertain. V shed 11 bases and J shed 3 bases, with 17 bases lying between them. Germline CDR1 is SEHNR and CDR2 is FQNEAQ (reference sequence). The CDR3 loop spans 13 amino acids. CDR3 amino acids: CASSRPEGYEQYF. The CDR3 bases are TGTGCCTCTTCTCGACCGGAAGGCTACGAGCAGTACTTC.

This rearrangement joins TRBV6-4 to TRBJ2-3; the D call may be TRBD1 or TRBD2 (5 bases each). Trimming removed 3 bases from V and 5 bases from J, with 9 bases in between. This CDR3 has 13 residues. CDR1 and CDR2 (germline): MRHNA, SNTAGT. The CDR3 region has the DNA TGTGCCAGCAGTGAAAATGGGGGAGATACGCAGTATTTT. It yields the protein CASSENGGDTQYF.

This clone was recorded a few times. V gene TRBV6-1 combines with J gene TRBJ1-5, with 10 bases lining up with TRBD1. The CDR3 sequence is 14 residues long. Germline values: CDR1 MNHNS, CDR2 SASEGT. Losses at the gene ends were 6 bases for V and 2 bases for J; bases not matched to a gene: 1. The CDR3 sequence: CASRTGGRNQPQHF. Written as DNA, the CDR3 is TGTGCCAGCAGGACAGGGGGCCGCAATCAGCCCCAGCATTTT.

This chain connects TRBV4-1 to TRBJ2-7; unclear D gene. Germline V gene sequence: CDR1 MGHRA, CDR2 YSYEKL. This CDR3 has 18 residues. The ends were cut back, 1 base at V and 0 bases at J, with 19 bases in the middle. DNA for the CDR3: TGCGCCAGCAGCCAAGGCCCCTTAACGAGGTATGCCTCCTACGAGCAGTACTTC. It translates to CASSQGPLTRYASYEQYF.

In DNA, the CDR3 is TGTGCCAGCAGGGCGGGGATGAACTACGAGCAGTACTTC. This codes for CASRAGMNYEQYF. The chain employs TRBV2 and TRBJ2-7; D is possibly TRBD2 (6 bases). In germline, CDR1 is SNHLY, CDR2 FYNNEI. CDR3 length equals 13 residues. The V and J ends lost 6 bases and 3 bases respectively, with 12 bases between them.

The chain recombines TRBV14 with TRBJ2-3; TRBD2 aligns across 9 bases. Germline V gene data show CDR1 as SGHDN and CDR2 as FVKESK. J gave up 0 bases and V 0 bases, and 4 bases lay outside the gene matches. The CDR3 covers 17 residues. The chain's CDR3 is CASSQDLAGPSTDTQYF. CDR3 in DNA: TGTGCCAGCAGCCAAGATCTAGCGGGACCTAGCACAGATACGCAGTATTTT.

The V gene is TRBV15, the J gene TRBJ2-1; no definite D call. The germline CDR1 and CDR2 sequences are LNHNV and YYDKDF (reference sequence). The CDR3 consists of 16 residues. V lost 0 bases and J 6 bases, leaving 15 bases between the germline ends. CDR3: CATSRDGLPSINEQFF. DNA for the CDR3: TGTGCCACCAGCAGAGATGGGCTTCCTTCGATCAATGAGCAGTTCTTC.

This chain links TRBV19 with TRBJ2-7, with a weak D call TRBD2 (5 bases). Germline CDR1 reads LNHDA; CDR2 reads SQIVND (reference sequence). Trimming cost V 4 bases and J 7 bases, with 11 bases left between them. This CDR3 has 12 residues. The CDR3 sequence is CASSTTRSEQYF. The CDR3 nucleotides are TGTGCCAGTAGTACAACTAGGAGTGAGCAGTACTTC.

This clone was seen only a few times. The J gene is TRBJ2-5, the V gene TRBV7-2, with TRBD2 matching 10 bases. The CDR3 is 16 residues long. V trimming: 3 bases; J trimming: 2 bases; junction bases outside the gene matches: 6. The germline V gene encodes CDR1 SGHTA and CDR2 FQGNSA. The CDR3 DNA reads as TGTGCCAGCAGCTTCTCTAGCGGGAGAACGCAAGAGACCCAGTACTTC. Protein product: CASSFSSGRTQETQYF.

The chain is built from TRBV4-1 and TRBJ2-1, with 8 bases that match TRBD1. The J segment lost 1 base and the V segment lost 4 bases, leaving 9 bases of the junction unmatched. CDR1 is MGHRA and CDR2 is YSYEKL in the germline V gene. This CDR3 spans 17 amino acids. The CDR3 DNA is TGCGCCAGCAGCCCTGACAGGGGCGGGATGTCCTACAATGAGCAGTTCTTC. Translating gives CASSPDRGGMSYNEQFF.

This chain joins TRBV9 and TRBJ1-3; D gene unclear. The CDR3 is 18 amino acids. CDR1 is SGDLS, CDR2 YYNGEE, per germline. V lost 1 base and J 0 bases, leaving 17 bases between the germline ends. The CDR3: CASSVSLPPSSSGNTIYF. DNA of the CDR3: TGTGCCAGCAGCGTATCCCTACCCCCCAGCAGCTCTGGAAACACCATATATTTT.

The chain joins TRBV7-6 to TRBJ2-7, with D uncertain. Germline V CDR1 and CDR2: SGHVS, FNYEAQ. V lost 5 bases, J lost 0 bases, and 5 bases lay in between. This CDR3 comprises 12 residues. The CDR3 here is CASSLTSYEQYF. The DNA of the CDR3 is TGTGCCAGCAGCCTCACCTCCTACGAGCAGTACTTC.

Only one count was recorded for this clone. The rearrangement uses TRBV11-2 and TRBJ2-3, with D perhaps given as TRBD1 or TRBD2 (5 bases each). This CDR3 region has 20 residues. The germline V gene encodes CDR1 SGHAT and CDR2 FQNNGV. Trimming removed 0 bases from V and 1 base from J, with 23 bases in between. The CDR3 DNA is TGTGCCAGCAGCTTAGAAGGAACCGTCTTCTGGGACCGGGGCACAGATACGCAGTATTTT. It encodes CASSLEGTVFWDRGTDTQYF. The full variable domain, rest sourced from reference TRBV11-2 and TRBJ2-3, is EAGVAQSPRYKIIEKRQSVAFWCNPISGHATLYWYQQILGQGPKLLIQFQNNGVVDDSQLPKDRFSAERLKGVDSTLKIQPAKLEDSAVYLCASSLEGTVFWDRGTDTQYFGPGTRLTVL.

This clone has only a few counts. CDR3 sequence: CASTNGWLSAKNIQYF. The DNA of the CDR3 is TGTGCCAGCACCAACGGATGGCTGAGCGCCAAAAACATTCAGTACTTC. This chain links TRBV11-2 with TRBJ2-4, with no clear D. Germline lookup yields CDR1 SGHAT and CDR2 FQNNGV. The CDR3 covers 16 residues. V was pared by 7 bases and J by 1 base, with 17 bases between.